This T cell receptor (beta chain) was found in a study of shared clonotypes between healthy human individuals. Study-level information: The plates for each donor numbered three CD4 naive, three CD4 memory, two CD8 naive and one CD8 memory.

The authors loaded around 220 ng DNA, roughly 33,000 T cell genomes, into sorted-subset replicate PCRs. Original methodology: Because ImmunoSEQ provided only junction sequences with no quality scores, the filtering differed. Some clones are missing from TCRdb's copy, which holds only in-frame ones; the method was immunoSEQ multiplex PCR. V and J calls and clone size follow that table, whereas D and trimming were derived from the DNA. Here the sample spans 2 million to 2.5 million clones, about 90% being singletons. Division of CD4+ cells produced a CD45RA+ naive subset and a CD45RA-negative memory subset. Germline trimming cut 3 bases from V and 5 bases from J; bases unmatched to any gene: 6. Germline V CDR1 and CDR2: SGHDT, YYEEEE. The CDR3 has 14 amino acids.

J is TRBJ1-2 and V is TRBV5-6; 8 positions agree with TRBD1. This clonotype originated in a man between 18 and 35 years old in good health. Some clones in this sample may be carry-over from other donors' samples. The specimen sequenced was naive CD4+ T cells from PBMCs. Sample subset: CD45RA+ positively selected. In DNA, the CDR3 is TGTGCCAGCAGCTCCCGGACAGGGATGTATGGCTACACCTTC. It yields the protein CASSSRTGMYGYTF.